Listed below are T cell receptor beta chains from one sample, sequenced in a study of post-analysis software for immune sequencing data. TCRdb fed the PCR reads into MiXCR, producing one record per CDR3 protein. This sample carries approximately 570,000 distinct CDR3 sequences, roughly two fifths of them seen once, and the ten largest clones take approximately 1.7%. Material: blood. Receptors were obtained from a girl aged 5-17 years with multiple sclerosis. The CDR3 runs from the conserved cysteine through the conserved F or W.

TRBJ2-5 | TRBV4-1 | CASSPTSGGETQYF
TRBJ1-1 | TRBV20-1 | CSARRGSSTEAFF
TRBJ1-1 | TRBV20-1 | CSGIFGTGGTEAFF
TRBJ1-1 | TRBV7-9 | CASRQGGAVNTEAFF
TRBJ2-1 | TRBV5-1 | CASSQQSGNEQFF
TRBJ2-1 | TRBV11-2 | CASSLMREWYGDNEQFF
TRBJ2-5 | TRBV6-5 | CASSYVAGGIQETQYF
TRBJ2-7 | TRBV6-5 | CASRLGLSYEQYF
TRBJ2-3 | TRBV7-2 | CASSYQRGGPYTQYF
TRBJ1-5 | TRBV27 | CAGSAIGTPWYQPQHF
TRBJ2-7 | TRBV12-3/TRBV12-4 | CASSDRASSYEQYF
TRBJ2-5 | TRBV5-1 | CASSFRGTVQETQYF
TRBJ1-5 | TRBV12-3/TRBV12-4 | CASSTHRNQPQHF
TRBJ2-1 | TRBV20-1 | CSAPTEGVNEQFF
TRBJ2-1 | TRBV20-1 | CSARDEERALYNEQFF
TRBJ1-4 | TRBV5-1 | CASRKGYEKLFF
TRBJ2-1 | TRBV4-1 | CASSQVTSGGNEQFF
TRBJ2-1 | TRBV20-1 | CSWAEAGVGNEQFF
TRBJ2-3 | TRBV7-9 | CASSSNTGYGRDTQYF
NA | TRBV6-6 | CASGRERETQYF
TRBJ2-7 | TRBV4-1 | CASSQAPGSYEQYF
TRBJ2-5 | TRBV10-3 | CAISETDQETQYF
TRBJ2-5 | TRBV27 | CASSIHGATWREQYF
TRBJ2-5 | TRBV7-9 | CASSWGLAVNQETQYF
TRBJ2-1 | TRBV24-1 | CATSDLHGKGNEQFF
TRBJ1-2 | TRBV10-3 | CAIRRTGVDYGYTF
TRBJ1-6 | TRBV5-1 | CASSSDPHSNSPLHF
TRBJ2-7 | TRBV10-3 | CAISRDQYEQYF
TRBJ2-5 | TRBV7-8 | CASSLWGAEETQYF
TRBJ1-1 | TRBV5-1 | CATRTGRDTEAFF
TRBJ2-7 | TRBV9 | CASSVEGTAYEQYF
TRBJ2-2 | TRBV20-1 | CSALRGGFNTGELFF
TRBJ1-1 | TRBV7-2 | CASSRPGGAEAFF
TRBJ1-4 | TRBV21-1 | CASRPGGDRWTNEKLFF
TRBJ2-1 | TRBV10-3 | CAISERGLVNEQFF
TRBJ2-1 | TRBV20-1 | CSARRPGLANEQFF
TRBJ2-1 | TRBV20-1 | CSARNTGTSDNEQFF
TRBJ2-1 | TRBV12-3/TRBV12-4 | CASSLRDRGRYNEQFF
TRBJ2-1 | TRBV7-2 | CASSLDAYNEQFF
TRBJ2-2 | TRBV20-1 | CSARETSGGMNTGELFF
TRBJ1-1 | TRBV6-5 | CASSFGANTEAFF
TRBJ2-7 | TRBV3-1 | CASSQDSGGRTYEQYF
TRBJ2-1 | TRBV3-1 | CASSQVDYNEQFF
TRBJ2-4 | TRBV4-1 | CASSQDGRGLAGEGAKNIQYF
TRBJ2-7 | TRBV29-1 | CSVVGLADEQYF
TRBJ2-7 | TRBV7-9 | CASSSNHKDTLYEQYF
TRBJ1-1 | TRBV7-9 | CASSSRTGADPEAFF
TRBJ2-2 | TRBV7-7 | CASSLEPINTGELFF
TRBJ2-3 | TRBV6-5 | CASSYKVFGGGQRTDTQYF
TRBJ1-2 | TRBV5-6 | CASSAGQPFYGYTF
TRBJ2-5 | TRBV5-1 | CASRRDRQETQYF
TRBJ2-3 | TRBV5-1 | CASSLRSKTDTQYF